The clone carrying this TCR beta chain appeared a few times. Its target is not known. The data derive from a study of T cells in Graves' hyperthyroidism and ophthalmopathy. Study results and caveats: Most clonotypes expanded in thyroid above 0.001 were likewise present in blood.

Patients counted as stable if ophthalmopathy did not develop within 18 months. Clinical symptoms, serum thyroxine and TRAb, thyroid ultrasound and orbital computed tomography were used for the diagnoses. Isolation of PBMCs was performed on around 9.3 ml fresh peripheral blood. Regions amplified from RNA transcripts were the TCR beta CDR3 regions. RT-PCR in the first round (using the HTBI primer set) targeted the TCR CDR3. Each CDR3 protein gets one entry after TCRdb re-called the multiplex PCR reads with MiXCR. This repertoire shows approximately 400,000 distinct CDR3 sequences, roughly 14% found once; its top ten account for 13% to 15%. The source is a young woman with Graves' hyperthyroidism. Sequencing was performed on blood.

CDR3 DNA sequence: TGTGCCAGCAGCTTACCCGACAGCCGTCCTCAGTACTTC. As protein: CASSLPDSRPQYF. This chain uses TRBV7-8 with TRBJ2-4; D might be TRBD1 (5 bases). CDR1 and CDR2 from the germline V gene are SGHVS and FQNEAQ. This CDR3 is built from 13 residues. V was shortened by 2 bases and J by 12 bases, with 14 bases between the two germline ends.